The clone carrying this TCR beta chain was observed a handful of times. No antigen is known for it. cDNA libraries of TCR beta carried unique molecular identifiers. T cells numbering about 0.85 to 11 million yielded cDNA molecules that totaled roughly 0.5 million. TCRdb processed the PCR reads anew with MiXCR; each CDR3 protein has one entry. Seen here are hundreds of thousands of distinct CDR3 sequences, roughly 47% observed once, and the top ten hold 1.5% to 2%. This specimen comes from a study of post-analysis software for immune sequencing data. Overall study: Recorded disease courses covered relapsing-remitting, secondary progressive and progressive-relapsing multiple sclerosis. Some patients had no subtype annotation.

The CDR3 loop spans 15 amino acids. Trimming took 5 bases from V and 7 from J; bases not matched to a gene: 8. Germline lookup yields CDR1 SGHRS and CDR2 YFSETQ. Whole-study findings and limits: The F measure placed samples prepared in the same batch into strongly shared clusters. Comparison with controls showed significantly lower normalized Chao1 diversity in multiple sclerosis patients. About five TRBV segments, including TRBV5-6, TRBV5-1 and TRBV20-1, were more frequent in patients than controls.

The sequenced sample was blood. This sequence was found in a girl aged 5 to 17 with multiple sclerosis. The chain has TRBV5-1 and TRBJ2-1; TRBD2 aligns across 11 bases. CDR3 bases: TGCGCCAGCAGACTGGGGACTAGCGGATGGAATGAGCAGTTCTTC. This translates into CASRLGTSGWNEQFF.